This entry features one T cell receptor (beta chain) sequence. The record originates from a study of T cell changes during pregnancy in multiple sclerosis. The CDR3 is 14 residues long. CDR1 is MNHEY and CDR2 is SMNVEV in the germline V gene (reference sequence). With V trimmed by 2 bases and J by 6 bases, 2 bases remained unmatched. Sequenced by immunoSEQ multiplex PCR; TCRdb stores in-frame clones only, minus some. The sample has 90,000 to 120,000 clones, 85% to 95% seen once. This sequence originates from a female donor with multiple sclerosis, enrolled in a pregnancy study. Here the sequenced sample was peripheral blood, taken in the second trimester of pregnancy. The chain recombines TRBV27 with TRBJ2-1, with 9 bases lining up with TRBD2. CDR3 residues: CASSLLAGTNEQFF. The CDR3 region has the DNA TGTGCCAGCAGTTTACTAGCGGGGACCAATGAGCAGTTCTTC.